Below are 22 T cell receptor beta chains sequenced from a single sample in a study of cytomegalovirus exposure and HLA in healthy donors. Libraries were prepared by immunoSEQ multiplex PCR; TCRdb keeps only in-frame clonotypes and omits some of them. Found here are around 150,000 clones, approximately 90% of them singletons; the top ten hold about 2.7%. The sequencing sample was made of PBMCs. These receptors all stem from a man aged 18 to 29 in good health and CMV-seronegative.

As for this clone: At one end, the junction sequence differs from germline, possibly due to a read error. CDR3 sequence (DNA): TGTGCCAGCACCTTAGGCCCCAGCGGGGGTCCCACCGGGGAGCTGTTTTTT. Protein sequence: CASTLGPSGGPTGELFF. The chain joins TRBV13 to TRBJ2-2, with 8 bases matching TRBD2. This CDR3 is built from 17 residues. Per the germline V gene, CDR1 is PRHDT and CDR2 is FYEKMQ (reference sequence). Full variable domain (remainder filled in from reference TRBV13 and TRBJ2-2): AAGVIQSPRHLIKEKRETATLKCYPIPRHDTVYWYQQGPGQDPQFLISFYEKMQSDKGSIPDRFSAQQFSDYHSELNMSSLELGDSALYFCASTLGPSGGPTGELFFGEGSRLTVL.

The chain has TRBV2 and TRBJ1-1; 7 nucleotides agree with TRBD1. Unmatched junction bases numbered 12, after V lost 11 bases and J lost 0 bases. The CDR3 loop spans 15 amino acids. Per the germline V gene, CDR1 is SNHLY and CDR2 is FYNNEI. Here the CDR3 reads CAGRDSHVMNTEAFF. The CDR3, as DNA: TGTGCCGGCCGGGACAGCCATGTCATGAACACTGAAGCTTTCTTT. Based on the CDR3 plus reference TRBV2 and TRBJ1-1, the full variable domain is EPEVTQTPSHQVTQMGQEVILRCVPISNHLYFYWYRQILGQKVEFLVSFYNNEISEKSEIFDDQFSVERPDGSNFTLKIRSTKLEDSAMYFCAGRDSHVMNTEAFFGQGTRLTVV.

The rearrangement uses TRBV4-1 and TRBJ1-1, with D maybe TRBD1 (5 bases). V lost 6 bases and J lost 3, with 20 bases in between. Germline CDR1 is MGHRA and CDR2 is YSYEKL. The CDR3 extends over 16 amino acids. The CDR3 is CASRSAGRGVHTEAFF. CDR3 nucleotide sequence: TGCGCCAGCAGGTCCGCCGGGAGGGGCGTCCACACTGAAGCTTTCTTT.

The genes are TRBV7-9 and TRBJ2-4, with TRBD2 as a possible D gene (6 bases). Germline V lookup: CDR1 SEHNR, CDR2 FQNEAQ (reference sequence). The ends were cut back, 3 bases at V and 1 base at J, with 7 bases in the middle. The CDR3 consists of 14 residues. The CDR3, as DNA: TGTGCCAGCAGCTTCGCGGGGGCCAAAAACATTCAGTACTTC. Translated: CASSFAGAKNIQYF.

The chain is built from TRBV19 and TRBJ2-2, with 8 positions matching TRBD2. The CDR3 extends over 14 amino acids. The ends lost 9 bases at V and 2 bases at J; junction bases unmatched: 5. Germline CDR1 is LNHDA and CDR2 is SQIVND (reference sequence). The CDR3, as DNA: TGTGCCAGCGGAAGCGGGGGAAACACCGGGGAGCTGTTTTTT. Translation gives CASGSGGNTGELFF.

The chain uses TRBV6-1 and TRBJ1-6, with D possibly TRBD1 on 6 matching bases. CDR1 is MNHNS and CDR2 is SASEGT in the germline V gene. The V and J ends lost 4 bases and 7 bases respectively, with 11 bases between them. The CDR3 is 14 residues long. CDR3 coding DNA: TGTGCCAGCAGTGGGGGGGGCGCAAATTCACCCCTCCACTTT. Its translation: CASSGGGANSPLHF.

V gene TRBV4-3 combines with J gene TRBJ2-2, with D perhaps TRBD1 (5 bases). The CDR3 covers 16 residues. Trimming removed 0 bases at V and 2 bases at J, with 10 bases between. CDR1 is LGHNA, CDR2 YSLEER, per germline. Here the CDR3 DNA reads TGCGCCAGCAGCCAAGATTTGACAGTCAACACCGGGGAGCTGTTTTTT. The encoded protein is CASSQDLTVNTGELFF.

The chain carries TRBV4-1 and TRBJ2-1; TRBD2 might be the D (7 bases). V lost 4 bases and J lost 6, with 16 bases in between. Germline V gene data show CDR1 as MGHRA and CDR2 as YSYEKL. The CDR3 is made up of 15 amino acids. CDR3 DNA sequence: TGCGCCAGCAGCCCACTGGGGGCGGGAGTCAATGAGCAGTTCTTC. This encodes CASSPLGAGVNEQFF.

The chain employs TRBV5-1 and TRBJ2-1; tentatively, D is TRBD1 (6 bases). The CDR3 loop spans 15 amino acids. Trimming took 5 bases from V and 2 from J, leaving 14 bases between them. Germline values: CDR1 SGHRS, CDR2 YFSETQ. CDR3 nucleotides: TGCGCCAGCAGACTGCAGGGGATTACCTACAATGAGCAGTTCTTC. It yields the protein CASRLQGITYNEQFF.

This chain links TRBV5-4 with TRBJ2-3, with 12 positions matching TRBD2. The CDR3 consists of 16 residues. Germline trimming cut 3 bases from V and 4 bases from J; bases unmatched to any gene: 6. The germline CDR1 and CDR2 sequences are SGHNT and YYREEE (reference sequence). The CDR3 reads CASSSTSGSTADTQYF. The DNA for the CDR3 is TGTGCCAGCAGCTCGACTAGCGGGAGCACCGCAGATACGCAGTATTTT.

This chain connects TRBV29-1 to TRBJ2-7, with TRBD2 matching over 12 bases. Germline V lookup: CDR1 SQVTM, CDR2 ANQGSEA. The CDR3 covers 13 residues. Trimming cost V 7 bases and J 7 bases; bases outside gene matches: 8. CDR3 in DNA: TGCAGCGCAGGCGGACTAGCGGGATATGAGCAGTACTTC. Residues: CSAGGLAGYEQYF.

J is TRBJ2-1 and V is TRBV10-3; TRBD2 aligns across 12 bases. This CDR3 comprises 18 residues. Germline CDR1 and CDR2: ENHRY and SYGVKD. V was pared by 0 bases and J by 8 bases, with 11 bases of the junction left unmatched. CDR3 sequence: CAISESPQLAGGRYEQFF. In nucleotides, the CDR3 is TGTGCCATCAGTGAGTCCCCCCAACTAGCGGGAGGTAGATATGAGCAGTTCTTC.

V and J are TRBV5-1 and TRBJ1-1; D may be TRBD1 (5 bases). Between the trimmed V and J ends, which lost 4 bases and 5 bases, there was a span of 15 bases. Germline V CDR1 and CDR2: SGHRS, YFSETQ. CDR3 length equals 14 residues. The CDR3 protein is CASSHTSRQTEAFF. The CDR3 DNA reads as TGCGCCAGCAGCCACACTTCGCGACAGACTGAAGCTTTCTTT.

The rearrangement joins TRBV27 to TRBJ1-2; D is unclear. The germline CDR1 and CDR2 sequences are MNHEY and SMNVEV (reference sequence). The CDR3 has 13 amino acids. V was trimmed by 4 bases and J by 1 base, leaving 7 bases between them. The CDR3 DNA follows: TGTGCCAGCAGTTCCGCGGATAACTATGGCTACACCTTC. Translated: CASSSADNYGYTF.

For the CDR3, the DNA is TGCGCCAGCAGCCAAGAATACCGGGGGATTGATGGCTACACCTTC. This gives the protein CASSQEYRGIDGYTF. The chain uses TRBV4-3 and TRBJ1-2, with a possible D match to TRBD1 (5 bases). Germline V lookup: CDR1 LGHNA, CDR2 YSLEER. Deletions cut 0 bases from V and 6 bases from J, with 14 bases between. This CDR3 is 15 amino acids long.

The V gene is TRBV13, the J gene TRBJ1-3, with 10 bases fitting TRBD1. The V gene end was trimmed by 4 bases and the J gene end by 4 bases; junction bases not matched to a gene: 4. Germline-derived CDR1 and CDR2 are PRHDT and FYEKMQ (reference sequence). This CDR3 region has 15 residues. This CDR3 reads CASSSMGQGGNTIYF. For the CDR3, the DNA is TGTGCCAGCAGCTCTATGGGACAGGGGGGAAACACCATATATTTT.

The chain is built from TRBV15 and TRBJ1-2; D uncertain. The CDR3 is made up of 14 amino acids. V was trimmed by 1 base and J by 8 bases, leaving 14 bases between them. In germline, CDR1 is LNHNV, CDR2 YYDKDF (reference sequence). The CDR3, as DNA: TGTGCCACCAGCAGAGGAGGCGCCGGGGAAGGCTACACCTTC. Its protein is CATSRGGAGEGYTF.

In its sample, this clone was seen a few times. The gene calls are TRBV19 and TRBJ1-3; D unclear. CDR1 LNHDA and CDR2 SQIVND come from the germline V gene (reference sequence). V lost 3 bases and J 0 bases, leaving 6 bases between the germline ends. CDR3 length: 14 amino acids. CDR3 sequence: CASSIGSSGNTIYF. CDR3 DNA: TGTGCCAGTAGTATTGGGAGCTCTGGAAACACCATATATTTT.

This chain links TRBV11-2 with TRBJ2-1, with D tentatively TRBD2 (6 bases). The CDR3 has 15 amino acids. Trimming pared 2 bases from V and 3 bases from J, leaving 11 bases between. Germline CDR1 SGHAT, CDR2 FQNNGV. For the CDR3, the DNA is TGTGCCAGCAGCTTAACTTTGACTAGCTACAATGAGCAGTTCTTC. Translating it yields CASSLTLTSYNEQFF. The full variable domain, its missing parts supplied by reference TRBV11-2 and TRBJ2-1, is EAGVAQSPRYKIIEKRQSVAFWCNPISGHATLYWYQQILGQGPKLLIQFQNNGVVDDSQLPKDRFSAERLKGVDSTLKIQPAKLEDSAVYLCASSLTLTSYNEQFFGPGTRLTVL.

The chain links TRBV5-4 to TRBJ1-5, with D possibly being TRBD1 (5 bases). Per germline, CDR1 SGHNT and CDR2 YYREEE (reference sequence). Trimming pared 0 bases from V and 9 bases from J, leaving 10 bases between. This CDR3 is 13 amino acids long. The CDR3 region is CASSLDRRGPQHF. In DNA form, the CDR3 reads TGTGCCAGCAGCTTGGACCGGAGGGGGCCCCAGCATTTT. The variable domain in full, completed from reference TRBV5-4 and TRBJ1-5, reads ETGVTQSPTHLIKTRGQQVTLRCSSQSGHNTVSWYQQALGQGPQFIFQYYREEENGRGNFPPRFSGLQFPNYSSELNVNALELDDSALYLCASSLDRRGPQHFGDGTRLSIL.

The chain recombines TRBV5-1 with TRBJ2-7, with D possibly being TRBD2 (5 bases). Per the germline V gene, CDR1 is SGHRS and CDR2 is YFSETQ. The CDR3 contains 13 residues. The V end lost 0 bases, the J end lost 4 bases, and 8 bases lay between the germline ends. The CDR3 loop is CASSLDPGYEQYF. The CDR3 bases are TGCGCCAGCAGCTTGGACCCGGGGTACGAGCAGTACTTC.

The J gene is TRBJ2-7, the V gene TRBV6-1; weak D call: TRBD1 (6 bases). There are 13 residues in the CDR3. CDR1 is MNHNS, CDR2 SASEGT, per germline. V lost 6 bases to trimming and J lost 2 bases, with 11 bases between them. CDR3 protein: CASRLDSTYEQYV. The CDR3 coding sequence is TGTGCCAGCAGATTGGACAGTACCTACGAGCAGTACGTC.